This T cell receptor beta chain was identified in a study of beta chain features in type 1 diabetes. Points from the study as a whole: A moderate, significant TCRB CDR3 shortening appeared in type 1 diabetes across four CD4+ subsets.

As every portion of the isolated RNA was reverse transcribed, the sequencing read expressed TCRB transcripts. The repertoire was sequenced with immunoSEQ multiplex PCR; TCRdb's copy has only in-frame clones and lacks some. The sample carries about 260,000 clones, around 20% recorded once. This clone was detected a few times. Its specificity is not known. The authors took one heparinised blood draw, averaging approximately 120 mL, from each donor. In germline, CDR1 is SGHDT, CDR2 YYEEEE. The CDR3 spans 15 residues. Trimming stripped 0 bases from V and 2 bases from J, with 9 bases between. Sequencing was done on a sample of naive CD4+ T cells from blood. The chain links TRBV5-6 to TRBJ1-3; D possibly corresponds to TRBD1 (5 bases). The TCR was taken from a woman between 35 and 50 years old with type 1 diabetes. The CDR3 protein is CASSLAGIPGNTIYF. The CDR3 nucleotides read TGTGCCAGCAGCTTGGCAGGGATCCCTGGAAACACCATATATTTT.